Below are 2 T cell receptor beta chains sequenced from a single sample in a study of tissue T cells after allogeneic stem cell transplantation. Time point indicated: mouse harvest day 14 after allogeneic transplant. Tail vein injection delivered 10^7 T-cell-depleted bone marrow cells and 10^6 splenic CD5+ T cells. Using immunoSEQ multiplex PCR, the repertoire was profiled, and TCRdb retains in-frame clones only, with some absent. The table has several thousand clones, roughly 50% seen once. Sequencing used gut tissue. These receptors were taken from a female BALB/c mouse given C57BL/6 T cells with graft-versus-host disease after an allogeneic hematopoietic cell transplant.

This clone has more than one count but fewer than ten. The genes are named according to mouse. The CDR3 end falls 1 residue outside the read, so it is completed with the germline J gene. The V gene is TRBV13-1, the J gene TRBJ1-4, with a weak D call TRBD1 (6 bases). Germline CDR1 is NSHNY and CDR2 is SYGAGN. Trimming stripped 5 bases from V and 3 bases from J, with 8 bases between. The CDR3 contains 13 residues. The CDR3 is CASRAGANERLFF. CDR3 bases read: TGTGCCAGCAGGGCAGGGGCCAACGAAAGATTATTT.

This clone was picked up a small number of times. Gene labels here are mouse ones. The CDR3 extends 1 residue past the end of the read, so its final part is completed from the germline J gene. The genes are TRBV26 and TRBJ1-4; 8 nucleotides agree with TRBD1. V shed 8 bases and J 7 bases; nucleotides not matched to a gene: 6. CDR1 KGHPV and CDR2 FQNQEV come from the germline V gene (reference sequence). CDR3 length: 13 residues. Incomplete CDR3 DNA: TGTGCCAGCTACAGGGGGAGAGGCGAAAGATTATTT. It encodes CASYRGRGERLF. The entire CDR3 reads CASYRGRGERLFF.